Sequencing of this TCR beta chain was carried out in a study of control samples from healthy donors and cancer patients. The assay was immunoSEQ multiplex PCR, and TCRdb's table has in-frame clones only and misses some. The sample carries approximately 70,000 clones, roughly 82% recorded once. This clone has a handful of counts. Per the germline V gene, CDR1 is SGHTA and CDR2 is FQGTGA. Trimming took 5 bases from V and 0 from J, leaving 9 bases between them. CDR3 length equals 14 residues. The J gene is TRBJ2-3, the V gene TRBV7-3, with a possible D match to TRBD1 (6 bases). The sequencing sample was made of blood. This receptor was identified in a man aged 45-65 years in good health. The CDR3 DNA follows: TGTGCCAGCAGCCAGGACAGAAGCACAGATACGCAGTATTTT. Its protein is CASSQDRSTDTQYF.